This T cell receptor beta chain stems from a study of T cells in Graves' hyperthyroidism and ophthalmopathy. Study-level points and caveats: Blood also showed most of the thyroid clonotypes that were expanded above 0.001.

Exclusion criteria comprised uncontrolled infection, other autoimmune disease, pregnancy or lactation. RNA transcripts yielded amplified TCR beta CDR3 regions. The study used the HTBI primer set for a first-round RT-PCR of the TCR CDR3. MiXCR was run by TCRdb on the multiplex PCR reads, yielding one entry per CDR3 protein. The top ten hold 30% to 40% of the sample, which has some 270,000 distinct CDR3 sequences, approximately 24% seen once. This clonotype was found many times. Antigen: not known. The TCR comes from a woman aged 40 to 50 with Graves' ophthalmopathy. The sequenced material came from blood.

Written as DNA, the CDR3 is TGTGCCAGCAGCTTAGGTGATGGATCAGGGCGAGCCCACGAGCAGTACTTC. Translation gives CASSLGDGSGRAHEQYF. The chain couples TRBV11-1 to TRBJ2-7; the D gene is possibly TRBD1 (5 bases). The V end was cut by 1 base, the J end by 5 bases, with 21 bases between. The CDR3 contains 17 residues. CDR1 and CDR2 from the germline V gene are SGHAT and FQDESV (reference sequence).